These T cell receptor beta chains were read from a single sample in a study of blood T cell repertoires in COVID-19. Assay: immunoSEQ multiplex PCR; the TCRdb copy retains only in-frame clones and omits some. Of 55,000 to 80,000 clones in the sample, around 85% are singletons; the top ten hold roughly 27%. Sequenced: peripheral blood. The receptor set was obtained from a man between 65 and 85 years old with acute or convalescent COVID-19. CDR3s include the opening cysteine and the closing phenylalanine or tryptophan. Fields, in order: J gene, D gene, clone size, V gene, CDR3 DNA, CDR3 protein. The D gene is left open where the match is weak. Size is stated for part of the rows, as once, few or many counts, or as a class when the clone is expanded.

>TRBJ1-4|NA|NA|TRBV7-9
TGTGCCAGCAGCTTAGTGGGGGGAACTAATGAAAAACTGTTTTTT
CASSLVGGTNEKLFF
>TRBJ2-3|NA|NA|TRBV19
TGTGCCAGTAGTACCTCGACAGGTATCACAGATACGCAGTATTTT
CASSTSTGITDTQYF
>TRBJ2-5|TRBD1|NA|TRBV14
TGTGCCAGCAGCCTGGGGGACAGAGCATTCCAAGAGACCCAGTACTTC
CASSLGDRAFQETQYF
>TRBJ2-1|NA|NA|TRBV4-1
TGCGCCAGCAGCCAAGTCGACCTAGTGTCCTACAATGAGCAGTTCTTC
CASSQVDLVSYNEQFF
>TRBJ1-3|TRBD1|NA|TRBV7-2
TGTGCCAGCAGCCAGCAGGGGGCCTTCTCTGGAAACACCATATATTTT
CASSQQGAFSGNTIYF
>TRBJ2-7|NA|NA|TRBV11-1
TGTGCCAGCAGCTTACTAGTGGCCCCCTACGAGCAGTACTTC
CASSLLVAPYEQYF
>TRBJ2-4|TRBD2|NA|TRBV5-8
TGTGCCAGCAGCCTACTAGCGGGAGTAGCCAAAAACATTCAGTACTTC
CASSLLAGVAKNIQYF
>TRBJ2-7|NA|NA|TRBV6-5
TGTGCCAGCAGTCGCGACAGGTCCTACGAGCAGTACTTC
CASSRDRSYEQYF
>TRBJ1-1|NA|few|TRBV5-1
TGCGCCAGCAGCTTCAGCGGCGACACTGAAGCTTTCTTT
CASSFSGDTEAFF
>TRBJ2-7|TRBD1|few|TRBV30
TGTGCCTGGAGTCCGCCGGGACAGGGCTACGAGCAGTACTTC
CAWSPPGQGYEQYF
>TRBJ1-5|TRBD1|NA|TRBV28
TGTGCCAGCAGCGGGGGACAGCTTAGCAATCAGCCCCAGCATTTT
CASSGGQLSNQPQHF
>TRBJ2-5|TRBD1|NA|TRBV2
TGTGCCAGCGCCTCGACAGGGAGACAAGAGACCCAGTACTTC
CASASTGRQETQYF
>TRBJ1-2|NA|NA|TRBV5-1
TGCGCCAGCAGCTTTAGCCAGAACAACTATGGCTACACCTTC
CASSFSQNNYGYTF
>TRBJ1-2|TRBD1|NA|TRBV4-2
TGTGCCAGCAGCTACGGGACAGGGCAAAACTATGGCTACACCTTC
CASSYGTGQNYGYTF
>TRBJ1-1|NA|NA|TRBV6-1
TGTGCCAGCAGTGAACGGGGATCGAACACTGAAGCTTTCTTT
CASSERGSNTEAFF
>TRBJ2-1|TRBD2|NA|TRBV6-5
TGTGCCAGCAGTTATGGACTAGAGGGGTTCACGGGTGAGCAGTTCTTC
CASSYGLEGFTGEQFF
>TRBJ1-2|NA|NA|TRBV6-1
TGTGCCAGCAGTGAAGCTGGGCAGGGCTTTAACTATGGCTACACCTTC
CASSEAGQGFNYGYTF
>TRBJ2-5|NA|few|TRBV29-1
TGCAGCGTGCTAGCCGGAGAGACCCAGTACTTC
CSVLAGETQYF
>TRBJ2-5|NA|NA|TRBV5-4
TGTGCCAGCAGCTTGAGGGAGCGCGAGACCCAGTACTTC
CASSLRERETQYF
>TRBJ1-5|NA|NA|TRBV19
TGTGCCAGTAGTGTGACAGCTCAGCCCCAGCATTTT
CASSVTAQPQHF
>TRBJ2-1|NA|NA|TRBV7-3
TGTGCCAGCAGCTTGACAGTCAACTACAATGAGCAGTTCTTC
CASSLTVNYNEQFF
>TRBJ2-3|NA|NA|TRBV19
TGTGCCAGTAGGCTGGGGCAGCCCACAGATACGCAGTATTTT
CASRLGQPTDTQYF
>TRBJ1-5|TRBD1|NA|TRBV12-3/TRBV12-4
TGTGCCAGCAGGACAGGGGGCTCCCAGCCCCAGCATTTT
CASRTGGSQPQHF
>TRBJ1-6|TRBD1|few|TRBV4-1
TGCGCCAGCAGCCAAGGACAGGGGTTTTCACCCCTCCACTTT
CASSQGQGFSPLHF
>TRBJ2-2|TRBD2|once|TRBV5-1
TGCGCCAGCAGCTTGGAGATACTAGCGGGAACCACCGGGGAGCTGTTTTTT
CASSLEILAGTTGELFF
>TRBJ2-7|NA|NA|TRBV6-5
TGTGCCAGCAGGGATGGGGGGGCCCTTCCCTACGAGCAGTACTTC
CASRDGGALPYEQYF
>TRBJ1-1|NA|NA|TRBV19
TGTGCCAGTAGCGAAACGCGCGGGACTGAAGCTTTCTTT
CASSETRGTEAFF
>TRBJ1-1|NA|NA|TRBV14
TGTGCCAGCAGCCAGGTGGTCGGGGGCACTGAAGCTTTCTTT
CASSQVVGGTEAFF
>TRBJ2-7|TRBD1|NA|TRBV25-1
TGTGCCAGCAGCCCGGGACAGCCCTACGAGCAGTACTTC
CASSPGQPYEQYF
>TRBJ2-1|TRBD2|few|TRBV15
TGTGCCACCAGCAGAGATCGAAGCGGGAGGGCCTACAATGAGCAGTTCTTC
CATSRDRSGRAYNEQFF
>TRBJ2-7|NA|NA|TRBV18
TGTGCCAGCTCACCTGACAGGAGCTCCTACGAGCAGTACTTC
CASSPDRSSYEQYF